These 25 T cell receptor beta chains were sequenced from one sample in a study of graft-versus-host responses after intestinal transplantation. Produced via immunoSEQ multiplex PCR; TCRdb's table is partial and in-frame only. The table includes 12,000 to 15,000 clones, approximately 32% detected once. The sample consisted of alloreactive CD4+ T cells from a mixed lymphocyte reaction culture, taken before intestinal transplant. Subset here: CFSE-low proliferating T cells sorted from roughly six-day pre-transplant mixed lymphocyte reaction (GvH or HvG direction). The source is a human patient who received an intestinal transplant.

The chain carries TRBV5-1 and TRBJ1-5; D is uncertain. Germline assignment: CDR1 SGHRS and CDR2 YFSETQ. The CDR3 is 15 amino acids. Trimming shortened V by 0 bases and J by 2 bases, and 9 bases separated the two germline ends. Here the CDR3 DNA reads TGCGCCAGCAGCTTGGGCGGTATTGGCAATCAGCCCCAGCATTTT. Translation gives CASSLGGIGNQPQHF.

This clone was counted a single time. This sequence joins TRBV5-5 and TRBJ2-1; D remains ambiguous. The CDR3 contains 15 residues. The V and J ends lost 1 base and 0 bases respectively, with 8 bases between them. In germline, CDR1 is SGHKS, CDR2 YYEKEE (reference sequence). CDR3 DNA sequence: TGTGCCAGCAGCTTGTGGGTTAGCTCCTACAATGAGCAGTTCTTC. Amino acids: CASSLWVSSYNEQFF.

This clone turned up a few times. This CDR3 reads CASSQGTNNQPQHF. CDR3 DNA: TGTGCCAGCAGCCAAGGGACGAACAATCAGCCCCAGCATTTT. The chain is built from TRBV28 and TRBJ1-5, with a tentative D call TRBD1 (5 bases). CDR3 length equals 14 residues. V was trimmed by 6 bases and J by 3 bases, leaving 12 bases between them. The germline gives CDR1 MDHEN, CDR2 SYDVKM.

This clone is termed medium-sized. This rearrangement joins TRBV6-6 to TRBJ1-2; weak D call: TRBD1 (5 bases). CDR1 and CDR2 from the germline V gene are MNHNY and SVGAGI (reference sequence). The CDR3 loop spans 14 amino acids. V gave up 2 bases and J gave up 7 bases, with 14 bases separating them. This chain's CDR3 is CASSYEGNAGGYTF. The DNA of the CDR3 is TGTGCCAGCAGTTACGAGGGGAACGCAGGTGGCTACACCTTC.

This chain links TRBV29-1 with TRBJ1-1; D gene ambiguous. V gave up 6 bases and J gave up 0 bases, with 5 bases separating them. The CDR3 is 11 amino acids. Germline CDR1 is SQVTM and CDR2 is ANQGSEA. Written as DNA, the CDR3 is TGCAGCGTCGTTTTGAACACTGAAGCTTTCTTT. The encoded protein is CSVVLNTEAFF.

The chain recombines TRBV9 with TRBJ1-5; D unresolved. Germline CDR1 SGDLS, CDR2 YYNGEE. The CDR3 contains 13 residues. V lost 0 bases and J 9 bases, leaving 10 bases between the germline ends. CDR3 protein: CASSVGGDGPQHF. The CDR3 bases are TGTGCCAGCAGCGTAGGCGGCGATGGGCCCCAGCATTTT.

This chain connects TRBV7-3 to TRBJ1-2, with 8 positions matching TRBD1. This CDR3 has 14 amino acids. In germline, CDR1 is SGHTA, CDR2 FQGTGA. The V gene end was trimmed by 5 bases and the J gene end by 5 bases; junction bases not matched to a gene: 7. The CDR3 reads CASSDRQGRYGYTF. CDR3 coding DNA: TGTGCCAGCAGCGACAGACAGGGGAGGTATGGCTACACCTTC.

The chain joins TRBV5-1 to TRBJ1-5; 8 bases are shared with TRBD1. The CDR3 loop spans 15 amino acids. Looked up from germline, CDR1 is SGHRS and CDR2 is YFSETQ. J was trimmed by 7 bases and V by 0 bases; bases with no gene match: 6. As DNA, the CDR3 is TGCGCCAGCAGCTTGGGGACAGGGAGGGGACAGCCCCAGCATTTT. This gives the protein CASSLGTGRGQPQHF.

The CDR3 reads CASSPYISGRGNEQYF. In DNA, the CDR3 is TGTGCCAGTAGTCCGTATATCAGCGGGAGGGGGAACGAGCAGTACTTC. The chain carries TRBV19 and TRBJ2-7; TRBD2 agrees at 10 bases. Germline CDR1 LNHDA, CDR2 SQIVND (reference sequence). This CDR3 is built from 16 residues. V was clipped by 5 bases and J by 5 bases; unmatched bases: 12. The full variable domain, in which reference TRBV19 and TRBJ2-7 provide the parts outside the CDR3, is DGGITQSPKYLFRKEGQNVTLSCEQNLNHDAMYWYRQDPGQGLRLIYYSQIVNDFQKGDIAEGYSVSREKKESFPLTVTSAQKNPTAFYLCASSPYISGRGNEQYFGPGTRLTVT.

V and J are TRBV6-1 and TRBJ1-4; D unresolved. V shed 2 bases and J shed 8 bases, with 6 bases lying between them. CDR1 and CDR2 (germline): MNHNS, SASEGT. The CDR3 has 12 residues. CDR3: CASSEIGEKLFF. The CDR3 nucleotides read TGTGCCAGCAGTGAAATAGGGGAAAAACTGTTTTTT.

To note about this clone: This sample includes further DNA sequences coding for the same CDR3. The chain joins TRBV15 to TRBJ2-6, with 8 bases lining up with TRBD2. Unmatched junction bases numbered 5, after V lost 0 bases and J lost 4 bases. Germline-derived CDR1 and CDR2 are LNHNV and YYDKDF (reference sequence). The CDR3 is 17 residues long. The CDR3, as DNA: TGTGCCACCAGCAGAGATCCGGGGGGGCCGGGGGCCAACGTCCTGACTTTC. It yields the protein CATSRDPGGPGANVLTF.

This clone has more than one count but fewer than ten. V usage is TRBV18 and J usage is TRBJ2-7; the match to TRBD1 covers 7 bases. The CDR3 is made up of 13 amino acids. CDR1 and CDR2 from the germline V gene are KGHSH and LQKENI. The ends lost 2 bases at V and 5 bases at J; junction bases unmatched: 3. For the CDR3, the DNA is TGTGCCAGCTCACCAGCCAGGGGGAACGAGCAGTACTTC. Translating it yields CASSPARGNEQYF.

By share, this clone ranks as medium-sized (0.01 to 0.1%). This chain joins TRBV6-1 and TRBJ1-3, with 8 bases identical to TRBD1. V lost 4 bases and J lost 14; bases outside the gene matches: 1. Germline assignment: CDR1 MNHNS and CDR2 SASEGT. This CDR3 comprises 10 residues. CDR3 protein: CASSVDRVYF. The CDR3 DNA sequence: TGTGCCAGCAGTGTGGACAGGGTATATTTT.

The J gene is TRBJ2-5, the V gene TRBV4-2; no clear D. Germline V gives CDR1 LGHNA, CDR2 YNFKEQ. V was cut by 4 bases and J by 2 bases, with 11 bases left in between. The CDR3 extends over 14 amino acids. The CDR3 is CASSRFGPQETQYF. CDR3 in DNA: TGTGCCAGCAGCCGCTTCGGTCCGCAAGAGACCCAGTACTTC.

The chain is built from TRBV5-1 and TRBJ2-3, with TRBD2 matching over 15 bases. Germline-derived CDR1 and CDR2 are SGHRS and YFSETQ. V lost 4 bases to trimming and J lost 4 bases; unmatched junction nucleotides: 1. The CDR3 spans 15 residues. The CDR3 region is CASSRTSGRADTQYF. CDR3 nucleotides: TGCGCCAGCAGCAGGACTAGCGGGAGGGCAGATACGCAGTATTTT.

The chain is built from TRBV18 and TRBJ2-5; 7 bases match TRBD2. Germline CDR1 reads KGHSH; CDR2 reads LQKENI. There are 18 residues in the CDR3. Trimming removed 3 bases from V and 1 base from J; junction bases left unmatched: 14. Here the CDR3 DNA reads TGTGCCAGCTCACCGGTAGTGGTTACTAGCGTGGGCCAAGAGACCCAGTACTTC. Protein: CASSPVVVTSVGQETQYF. Drawing the rest from reference TRBV18 and TRBJ2-5, the complete variable domain is NAGVMQNPRHLVRRRGQEARLRCSPMKGHSHVYWYRQLPEEGLKFMVYLQKENIIDESGMPKERFSAEFPKEGPSILRIQQVVRGDSAAYFCASSPVVVTSVGQETQYFGPGTRLLVL.

The chain combines TRBV5-6 with TRBJ2-6; D not resolved. CDR1 is SGHDT and CDR2 is YYEEEE in the germline V gene. Between the trimmed V and J ends, which lost 1 base and 2 bases, there was a span of 4 bases. CDR3 length equals 14 residues. CDR3 residues: CASSLPTGANVLTF. CDR3 in DNA: TGTGCCAGCAGCTTGCCTACTGGGGCCAACGTCCTGACTTTC. Together with reference TRBV5-6 and TRBJ2-6, the CDR3 gives the full variable domain: DAGVTQSPTHLIKTRGQQVTLRCSPKSGHDTVSWYQQALGQGPQFIFQYYEEEERQRGNFPDRFSGHQFPNYSSELNVNALLLGDSALYLCASSLPTGANVLTFGAGSRLTVL.

By share of the sample, this clone is medium-sized. The chain uses TRBV14 and TRBJ2-3; 13 positions agree with TRBD2. With 4 bases clipped from V and 4 bases from J, the junction kept 5 bases outside the gene matches. This CDR3 contains 16 residues. The germline gives CDR1 SGHDN, CDR2 FVKESK. CDR3: CASSRTSGSKSDTQYF. In DNA form, the CDR3 reads TGTGCCAGCAGCCGGACTAGCGGGAGTAAGTCAGATACGCAGTATTTT.

The chain combines TRBV28 with TRBJ2-3; TRBD2 matches at 8 bases. The CDR3 contains 17 residues. The junction had 11 bases not matched to a gene; V was cut back by 5 bases and J by 1 base. The germline gives CDR1 MDHEN, CDR2 SYDVKM. The CDR3 spells CASSLGGGTRRTDTQYF. CDR3 DNA sequence: TGTGCCAGCAGTCTAGGGGGAGGGACTAGACGCACAGATACGCAGTATTTT.

V is TRBV11-3 and J is TRBJ2-5; D may be TRBD2 (5 bases). This CDR3 contains 14 residues. Germline assignment: CDR1 SGHNT and CDR2 YENEEA. The V gene lost 5 bases and the J gene lost 7 bases, with 17 bases spanning the gap. CDR3 nucleotides: TGTGCCAGCAGCCTAGGAGGCGTATCGGGGACCCAGTACTTC. Its protein product is CASSLGGVSGTQYF.

The chain recombines TRBV30 with TRBJ1-2; D ambiguous. CDR1 is GTSNPN, CDR2 SVGIG, per germline (reference sequence). The ends were cut back, 0 bases at V and 5 bases at J, with 13 bases in the middle. The CDR3 runs to 14 residues. The CDR3 region is CAWSVRPENYGYTF. The CDR3 bases are TGTGCCTGGAGTGTAAGGCCGGAGAATTATGGCTACACCTTC.

This chain connects TRBV30 to TRBJ1-6; the D is unclear. The CDR3 extends over 14 amino acids. Between the trimmed V and J ends, which lost 2 bases and 6 bases, there was a span of 11 bases. CDR1 and CDR2 (germline): GTSNPN, SVGIG (reference sequence). The CDR3 reads CAWSPRAFNSPLHF. CDR3 bases: TGTGCCTGGAGTCCACGGGCCTTTAATTCACCCCTCCACTTT.

The genes are TRBV6-5 and TRBJ2-1; TRBD2 matches at 7 bases. Germline V gene sequence: CDR1 MNHEY, CDR2 SVGAGI. V lost 4 bases and J lost 4; bases outside the gene matches: 4. This CDR3 has 14 residues. The CDR3 spells CASSSRRGYNEQFF. In nucleotides, the CDR3 is TGTGCCAGCAGTTCGAGGCGGGGGTACAATGAGCAGTTCTTC.

This clone was detected only a few times. V is TRBV7-9 and J is TRBJ2-2; the match to TRBD1 covers 9 bases. Germline CDR1 is SEHNR and CDR2 is FQNEAQ (reference sequence). CDR3 length: 15 residues. V trimming: 5 bases; J trimming: 5 bases; junction bases outside the gene matches: 6. CDR3 nucleotides: TGTGCCAGCAGCCCGGACAGGGGAAGAACCGGGGAGCTGTTTTTT. Protein: CASSPDRGRTGELFF.

This chain links TRBV11-3 with TRBJ1-4, with a tentative D call TRBD1 (5 bases). Per the germline V gene, CDR1 is SGHNT and CDR2 is YENEEA. The length of the CDR3 is 14 residues. Trimming stripped 5 bases from V and 5 bases from J, with 12 bases between. The CDR3 spells CASSPLRQNEKLFF. In DNA, the CDR3 is TGTGCCAGCAGCCCATTGCGACAGAATGAAAAACTGTTTTTT.